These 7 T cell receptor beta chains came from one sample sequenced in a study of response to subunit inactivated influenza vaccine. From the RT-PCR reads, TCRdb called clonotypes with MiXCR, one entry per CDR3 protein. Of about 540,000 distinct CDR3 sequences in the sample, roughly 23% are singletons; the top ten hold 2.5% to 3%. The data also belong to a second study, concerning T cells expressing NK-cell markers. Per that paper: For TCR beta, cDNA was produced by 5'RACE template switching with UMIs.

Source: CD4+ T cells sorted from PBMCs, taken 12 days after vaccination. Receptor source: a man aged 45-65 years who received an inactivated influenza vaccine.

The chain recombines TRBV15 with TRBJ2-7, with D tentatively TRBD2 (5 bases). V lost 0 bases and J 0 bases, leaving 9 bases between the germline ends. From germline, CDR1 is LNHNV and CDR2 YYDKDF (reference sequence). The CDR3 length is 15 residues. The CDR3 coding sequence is TGTGCCACCAGCAGAGAGCTAGCTTCCTCCTACGAGCAGTACTTC. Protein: CATSRELASSYEQYF.

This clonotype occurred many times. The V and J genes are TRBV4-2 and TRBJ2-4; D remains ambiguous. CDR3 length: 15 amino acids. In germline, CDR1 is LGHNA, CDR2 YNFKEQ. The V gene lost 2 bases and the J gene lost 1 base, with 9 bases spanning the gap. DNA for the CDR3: TGTGCCAGCAGCCAAAGCGTGGGGGCCAAAAACATTCAGTACTTC. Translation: CASSQSVGAKNIQYF.

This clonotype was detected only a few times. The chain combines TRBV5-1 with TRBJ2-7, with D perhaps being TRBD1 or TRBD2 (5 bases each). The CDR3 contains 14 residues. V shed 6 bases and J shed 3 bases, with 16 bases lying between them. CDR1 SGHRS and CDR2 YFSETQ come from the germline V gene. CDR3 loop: CASTTGTGSYEQYF. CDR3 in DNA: TGCGCCAGCACGACCGGGACGGGAAGCTACGAGCAGTACTTC.

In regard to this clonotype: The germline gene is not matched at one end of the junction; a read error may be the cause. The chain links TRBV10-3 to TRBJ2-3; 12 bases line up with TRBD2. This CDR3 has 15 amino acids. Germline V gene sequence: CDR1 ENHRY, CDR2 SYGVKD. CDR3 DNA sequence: TGTGCCACCAGTGGACTAGCGGGAAGGACAGATACGCAGTATTTT. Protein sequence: CATSGLAGRTDTQYF.

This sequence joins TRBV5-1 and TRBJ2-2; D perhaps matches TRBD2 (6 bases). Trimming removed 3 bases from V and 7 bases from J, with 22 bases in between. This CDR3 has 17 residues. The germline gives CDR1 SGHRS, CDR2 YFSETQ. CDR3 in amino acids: CASSYFLATTGYGELFF. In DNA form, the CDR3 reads TGCGCCAGCAGCTATTTTCTAGCGACGACTGGTTACGGGGAGCTGTTTTTT.

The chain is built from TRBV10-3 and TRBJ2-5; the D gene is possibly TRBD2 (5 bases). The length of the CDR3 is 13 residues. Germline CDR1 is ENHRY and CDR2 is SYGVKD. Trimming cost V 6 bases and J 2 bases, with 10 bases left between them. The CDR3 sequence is CAISETRQETQYF. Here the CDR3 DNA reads TGTGCCATCAGCGAAACTAGGCAAGAGACCCAGTACTTC.

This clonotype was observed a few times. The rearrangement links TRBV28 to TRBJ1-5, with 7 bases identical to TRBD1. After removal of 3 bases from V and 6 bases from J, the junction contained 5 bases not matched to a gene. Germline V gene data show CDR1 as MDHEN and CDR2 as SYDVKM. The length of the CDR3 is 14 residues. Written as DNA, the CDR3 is TGTGCCAGCAGTTTCGAGGCAGGGGGTCAGCCCCAGCATTTT. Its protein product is CASSFEAGGQPQHF.